Presented here are 25 T cell receptor beta chains from one specimen sequenced in a study of shared clonotypes between healthy human individuals. Profiling relied on immunoSEQ multiplex PCR, and the TCRdb table lists in-frame clones only, not all of them. The data show about 1.5 million clones, with around 97% seen just once and 1.2% held by the top ten. Sample: naive CD4+ T cells sorted from blood. Subset defined: CD45RA+ positively selected. The origin of the receptors is a man aged 25 to 40 in good health.

The chain recombines TRBV27 with TRBJ1-4; TRBD1 might be the D (5 bases). Germline V gene sequence: CDR1 MNHEY, CDR2 SMNVEV (reference sequence). V lost 4 bases to trimming and J lost 0 bases, with 15 bases between them. The CDR3 is 17 amino acids. In DNA form, the CDR3 reads TGTGCCAGCAGTTCCCAGGGAATCGTAGCAACTAATGAAAAACTGTTTTTT. Residues: CASSSQGIVATNEKLFF.

This clone appeared a single time. A read error may produce the germline difference seen at one junction end. The gene calls are TRBV6-1 and TRBJ1-2; D may be TRBD1 (5 bases). From germline, CDR1 is MNHNS and CDR2 SASEGT. The CDR3 length is 16 residues. CDR3 sequence: CASSKASQTALYGYTF. For the CDR3, the DNA is TGTGCCAGCAGTAAAGCTTCCCAGACAGCCCTTTATGGCTACACCTTC.

The CDR3 region has the DNA TGTGCCAGCAGGCTGACAGCCGCTACGCGTGGCTACACCTTC. As protein: CASRLTAATRGYTF. The rearrangement joins TRBV6-1 to TRBJ1-2; perhaps TRBD1 as D (5 bases). CDR3 length equals 14 residues. The germline CDR1 and CDR2 sequences are MNHNS and SASEGT. Trimming pared 6 bases from V and 7 bases from J, leaving 18 bases between.

This sequence joins TRBV2 and TRBJ1-2, with D maybe TRBD1 (5 bases). The CDR3 contains 14 residues. With 7 bases removed from V and 2 bases from J, the gap between germline ends came to 14 bases. The germline V gene encodes CDR1 SNHLY and CDR2 FYNNEI. The CDR3 nucleotides read TGTGCCAGCATCCCTACCCGGGACAACTATGGCTACACCTTC. It is translated as CASIPTRDNYGYTF.

The rearrangement uses TRBV5-6 and TRBJ2-1, with 7 bases fitting TRBD2. J lost 2 bases, V lost 4 bases, and 9 bases had no gene match. The CDR3 extends over 16 amino acids. CDR1 is SGHDT and CDR2 is YYEEEE in the germline V gene. For the CDR3, the DNA is TGTGCCAGCAGCCCCTCGGCGGGGACTACCTACAATGAGCAGTTCTTC. Amino acid sequence: CASSPSAGTTYNEQFF.

CDR3 coding DNA: TGTGCCAGCATCAAGACTAGCGGGCTCAGCTCCTACAATGAGCAGTTCTTC. It codes for CASIKTSGLSSYNEQFF. This chain joins TRBV7-2 and TRBJ2-1, with TRBD2 matching 10 bases. After removal of 7 bases from V and 0 bases from J, the junction contained 9 bases not matched to a gene. Per germline, CDR1 SGHTA and CDR2 FQGNSA. This CDR3 is built from 17 residues.

The chain couples TRBV18 to TRBJ1-4; 7 nucleotides line up with TRBD1. Germline values: CDR1 KGHSH, CDR2 LQKENI. The V and J ends lost 2 bases and 6 bases, in that order; junction bases with no gene match: 6. CDR3 length equals 15 residues. The CDR3 DNA follows: TGTGCCAGCTCACCAATAAAGGGGGCGGATGAAAAACTGTTTTTT. It codes for CASSPIKGADEKLFF.

The chain joins TRBV10-3 to TRBJ1-1; D uncertain. Germline V CDR1 and CDR2: ENHRY, SYGVKD. The V and J ends lost 6 bases and 3 bases respectively, with 14 bases between them. The CDR3 runs 14 residues. This CDR3 is CAIRGADQYTEAFF. CDR3 nucleotides: TGTGCCATCAGAGGTGCAGACCAGTACACTGAAGCTTTCTTT.

This chain connects TRBV27 to TRBJ1-1; D remains ambiguous. Looked up from germline, CDR1 is MNHEY and CDR2 is SMNVEV (reference sequence). The CDR3 has 13 residues. V was pared by 3 bases and J by 1 base, with 6 bases between. CDR3 residues: CASSFRPNTEAFF. CDR3 DNA sequence: TGTGCCAGCAGTTTCCGGCCGAACACTGAAGCTTTCTTT.

The rearrangement joins TRBV6-5 to TRBJ2-7, with a possible D match to TRBD2 (7 bases). CDR3 length equals 14 residues. Trimming shortened V by 5 bases and J by 3 bases, and 14 bases separated the two germline ends. Germline values: CDR1 MNHEY, CDR2 SVGAGI. CDR3 loop: CASSSRGGIYEQYF. CDR3 DNA sequence: TGTGCCAGCAGTAGCAGGGGAGGGATCTACGAGCAGTACTTC.

This clone was detected ten times or more. The chain employs TRBV5-6 and TRBJ2-3, with a weak D call TRBD2 (6 bases). From germline, CDR1 is SGHDT and CDR2 YYEEEE. Trimming pared 3 bases from V and 5 bases from J, leaving 22 bases between. The CDR3 runs to 17 residues. Here the CDR3 reads CASSSIRGSRLLDTQYF. The CDR3 DNA follows: TGTGCCAGCAGCTCCATCCGGGGGAGTCGGCTTCTAGATACGCAGTATTTT.

The V gene is TRBV7-2, the J gene TRBJ2-1; 12 nucleotides agree with TRBD2. Germline CDR1 and CDR2: SGHTA and FQGNSA. V was pared by 3 bases and J by 4 bases, with 4 bases of the junction left unmatched. The CDR3 has 16 amino acids. CDR3 in DNA: TGTGCCAGCAGCTTTACTAGCGGGGGGATGTACAATGAGCAGTTCTTC. Translated: CASSFTSGGMYNEQFF.

The genes are TRBV18 and TRBJ2-3, with D uncertain. Trimming left V 2 bases short and J 5 bases short, with 5 bases between. The CDR3 has 12 residues. CDR1 KGHSH and CDR2 LQKENI come from the germline V gene. The CDR3 nucleotides read TGTGCCAGCTCACCAACAAGAGATACGCAGTATTTT. This codes for CASSPTRDTQYF.

The chain is built from TRBV2 and TRBJ2-3; D perhaps matches TRBD1 (6 bases). Germline V CDR1 and CDR2: SNHLY, FYNNEI. The CDR3 is 15 residues long. V lost 8 bases and J lost 0, with 15 bases in between. CDR3 sequence (DNA): TGTGCCAGCGGTACAGGGCCTCATAGCACAGATACGCAGTATTTT. This sequence encodes CASGTGPHSTDTQYF.

The chain joins TRBV29-1 to TRBJ2-3, with 10 bases lining up with TRBD2. CDR1 and CDR2 from the germline V gene are SQVTM and ANQGSEA. This CDR3 spans 15 amino acids. J was trimmed by 1 base and V by 6 bases; bases with no gene match: 7. The chain's CDR3 is CSVVLAGVGTDTQYF. CDR3 in DNA: TGCAGCGTAGTCCTAGCGGGAGTAGGCACAGATACGCAGTATTTT.

The chain's CDR3 is CASSFRDRDNEKLFF. The CDR3 DNA sequence: TGTGCCAGCAGCTTCCGGGACAGGGATAATGAAAAACTGTTTTTT. V gene TRBV5-5 combines with J gene TRBJ1-4; 9 positions match TRBD1. CDR1 SGHKS and CDR2 YYEKEE come from the germline V gene (reference sequence). V lost 2 bases and J lost 4; bases outside the gene matches: 3. CDR3 size: 15 residues.

For this clone: In the same sample, other DNA sequences code for this CDR3. The chain's CDR3 is CASSRTGGGYEQYF. The DNA for the CDR3 is TGTGCCAGCAGTCGGACAGGGGGCGGCTACGAGCAGTACTTC. The V call is TRBV2, the J call TRBJ2-7, with 11 bases identical to TRBD1. V lost 5 bases, J lost 3 bases, and 3 bases stayed unmatched. From germline, CDR1 is SNHLY and CDR2 FYNNEI. The CDR3 totals 14 residues.

J is TRBJ2-1 and V is TRBV9, with TRBD2 identical over 7 bases. CDR3 length: 14 residues. Unmatched junction bases numbered 8, after V lost 4 bases and J lost 7 bases. The V gene's germline CDR1 is SGDLS and CDR2 YYNGEE. The CDR3 region has the DNA TGTGCCAGCAGCACCGTCCGCGGGAGAAATGAGCAGTTCTTC. It translates to CASSTVRGRNEQFF.

The rearrangement links TRBV7-9 to TRBJ1-2; D call uncertain. Germline CDR1 is SEHNR and CDR2 is FQNEAQ (reference sequence). V lost 2 bases and J 1 base, leaving 11 bases between the germline ends. There are 15 residues in the CDR3. The DNA for the CDR3 is TGTGCCAGCAGCTTAAGCGCCAGGTATAACTATGGCTACACCTTC. Translation gives CASSLSARYNYGYTF.

The chain joins TRBV4-1 to TRBJ2-7; D is unresolved. V was pared by 4 bases and J by 3 bases, with 19 bases between. CDR3 length: 16 amino acids. CDR1 is MGHRA, CDR2 YSYEKL, per germline. The CDR3 coding sequence is TGCGCCAGCAGCCCCCAATCTGCCAGAAAACTCTACGAGCAGTACTTC. It codes for CASSPQSARKLYEQYF.

The CDR3 loop reads CASSLDGRGEAFF. DNA for the CDR3: TGTGCCAGCAGCTTAGATGGGAGGGGCGAAGCTTTCTTT. The chain uses TRBV7-3 and TRBJ1-1, with D perhaps TRBD1 (5 bases). This CDR3 has 13 amino acids. Germline CDR1 and CDR2: SGHTA and FQGTGA. V was pared by 2 bases and J by 8 bases, with 12 bases between.

The chain is built from TRBV18 and TRBJ2-3; D possibly corresponds to TRBD2 (6 bases). This CDR3 comprises 18 residues. Germline V gene sequence: CDR1 KGHSH, CDR2 LQKENI. Trimming cost V 5 bases and J 1 base, with 22 bases left between them. DNA of the CDR3: TGTGCCAGCTCAGTTGTAAAGGGTTCGGCTAGCGGCACAGATACGCAGTATTTT. This sequence encodes CASSVVKGSASGTDTQYF. Complete variable domain (other parts from reference TRBV18 and TRBJ2-3): NAGVMQNPRHLVRRRGQEARLRCSPMKGHSHVYWYRQLPEEGLKFMVYLQKENIIDESGMPKERFSAEFPKEGPSILRIQQVVRGDSAAYFCASSVVKGSASGTDTQYFGPGTRLTVL.

This clone was seen once. Other nucleotide sequences in the sample specify the same CDR3. The V and J genes are TRBV28 and TRBJ2-7; 9 bases align to TRBD1. With 4 bases clipped from V and 4 bases from J, the junction kept 5 bases outside the gene matches. The CDR3 is made up of 14 amino acids. CDR1 is MDHEN and CDR2 is SYDVKM in the germline V gene. The CDR3 protein is CASSSPGQGYEQYF. The DNA for the CDR3 is TGTGCCAGCAGTTCACCGGGACAGGGATACGAGCAGTACTTC.

The V and J genes are TRBV29-1 and TRBJ1-2; D may be TRBD1 (6 bases). V was trimmed by 6 bases and J by 4 bases, leaving 15 bases between them. CDR3 length: 13 residues. CDR1 and CDR2 from the germline V gene are SQVTM and ANQGSEA. CDR3 residues: CSVVSGARYGYTF. CDR3 nucleotide sequence: TGCAGCGTCGTCTCGGGGGCGCGCTATGGCTACACCTTC.

V is TRBV5-6 and J is TRBJ2-5; 14 bases map to TRBD2. There are 17 residues in the CDR3. The germline V gene has CDR1 SGHDT and CDR2 YYEEEE. With V trimmed by 0 bases and J by 4 bases, 5 bases remained unmatched. This CDR3 is CASSLVGTSGRGETQYF. CDR3 nucleotides: TGTGCCAGCAGCTTGGTGGGGACTAGCGGGAGAGGAGAGACCCAGTACTTC.